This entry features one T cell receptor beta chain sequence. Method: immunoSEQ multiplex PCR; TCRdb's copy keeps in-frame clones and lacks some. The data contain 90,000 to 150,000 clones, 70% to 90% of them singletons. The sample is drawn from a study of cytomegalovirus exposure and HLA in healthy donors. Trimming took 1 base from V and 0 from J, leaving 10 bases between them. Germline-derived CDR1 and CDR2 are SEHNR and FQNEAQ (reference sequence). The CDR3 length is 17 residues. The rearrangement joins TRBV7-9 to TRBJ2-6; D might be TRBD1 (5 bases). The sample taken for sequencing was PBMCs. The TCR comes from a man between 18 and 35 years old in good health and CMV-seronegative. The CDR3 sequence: CASSLGLRDSGANVLTF. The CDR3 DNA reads TGTGCCAGCAGCTTAGGTCTCAGGGACTCTGGGGCCAACGTCCTGACTTTC.